The TCR beta chain described here comes from a study of regulatory T cells in long-lasting Graves disease. Time point meaning: newly diagnosed GD, antithyroid drugs for less than 3 months. PBMCs provided the RNA from which the TCR library was made. Xi'an, China, was home to the endocrinology department that provided patients. This clonotype showed up just a few times. The antigen is undetermined. Germline lookup yields CDR1 SGHRS and CDR2 YFSETQ. Trimming took 0 bases from V and 7 from J; bases not matched to a gene: 4. The CDR3 totals 16 residues. Arm-PCR of CDR3 regions and iRepertoire HTBI primers were the basis on which TCR beta libraries were built. Per the study methods: Samples collectively showed fewer than 80 TRBV and 14 TRBJ segments. One entry per CDR3 protein results from TCRdb running MiXCR on the multiplex PCR reads. The V and J calls, along with clone size, are taken from TCRdb and not from the paper's own processing. The sample records a few hundred thousand distinct CDR3 sequences, around 19% being singletons.

General observations from the study: Persistent disease was associated with favored TRBV28 usage and with favored use of TRBJ1-2 and TRBJ2-5. With a few thousand shared public clonotypes, persistent patients exceeded new patients, who shared approximately 880.

The input for sequencing was peripheral blood mononuclear cells (PBMCs), taken at new diagnosis, from a patient treated with antithyroid drugs. The V call is TRBV5-1, the J call TRBJ2-1; 13 nucleotides match TRBD2. The origin of this receptor is a female donor with Graves disease. CDR3 loop: CASSLGLAGGGNEQFF. In nucleotides, the CDR3 is TGCGCCAGCAGCTTGGGACTAGCGGGAGGAGGGAATGAGCAGTTCTTC.